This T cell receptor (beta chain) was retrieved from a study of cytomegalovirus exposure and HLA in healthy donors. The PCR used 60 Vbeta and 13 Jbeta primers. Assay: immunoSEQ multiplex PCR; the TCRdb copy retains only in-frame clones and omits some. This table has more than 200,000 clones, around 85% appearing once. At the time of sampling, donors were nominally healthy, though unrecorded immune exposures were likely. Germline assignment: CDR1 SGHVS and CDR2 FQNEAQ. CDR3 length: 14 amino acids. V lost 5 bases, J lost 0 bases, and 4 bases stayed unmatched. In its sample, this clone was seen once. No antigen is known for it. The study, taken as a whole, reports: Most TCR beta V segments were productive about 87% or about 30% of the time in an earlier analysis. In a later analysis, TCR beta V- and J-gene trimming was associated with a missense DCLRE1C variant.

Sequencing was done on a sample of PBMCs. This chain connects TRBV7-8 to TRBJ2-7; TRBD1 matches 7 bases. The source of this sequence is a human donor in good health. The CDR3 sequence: CASSPGTDSYEQYF. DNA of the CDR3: TGTGCCAGCAGCCCCGGGACAGACTCCTACGAGCAGTACTTC. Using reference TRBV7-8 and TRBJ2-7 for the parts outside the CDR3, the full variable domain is GAGVSQSPRYKVAKRGQDVALRCDPISGHVSLFWYQQALGQGPEFLTYFQNEAQLDKSGLPSDRFFAERPEGSVSTLKIQRTQQEDSAVYLCASSPGTDSYEQYFGPGTRLTVT.